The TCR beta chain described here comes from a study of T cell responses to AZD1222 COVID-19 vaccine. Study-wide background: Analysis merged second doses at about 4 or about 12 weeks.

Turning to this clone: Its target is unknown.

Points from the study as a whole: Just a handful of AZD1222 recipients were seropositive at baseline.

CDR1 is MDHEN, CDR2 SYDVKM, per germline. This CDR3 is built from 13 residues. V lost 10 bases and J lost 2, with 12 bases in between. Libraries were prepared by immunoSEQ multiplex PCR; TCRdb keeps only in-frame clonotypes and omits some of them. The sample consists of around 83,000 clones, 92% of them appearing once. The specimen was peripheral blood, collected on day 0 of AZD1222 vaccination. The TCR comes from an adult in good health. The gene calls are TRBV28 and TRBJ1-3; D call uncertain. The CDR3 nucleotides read TGTGCCACGTGGCAGATCGCTGGAAACACCATATATTTT. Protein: CATWQIAGNTIYF.